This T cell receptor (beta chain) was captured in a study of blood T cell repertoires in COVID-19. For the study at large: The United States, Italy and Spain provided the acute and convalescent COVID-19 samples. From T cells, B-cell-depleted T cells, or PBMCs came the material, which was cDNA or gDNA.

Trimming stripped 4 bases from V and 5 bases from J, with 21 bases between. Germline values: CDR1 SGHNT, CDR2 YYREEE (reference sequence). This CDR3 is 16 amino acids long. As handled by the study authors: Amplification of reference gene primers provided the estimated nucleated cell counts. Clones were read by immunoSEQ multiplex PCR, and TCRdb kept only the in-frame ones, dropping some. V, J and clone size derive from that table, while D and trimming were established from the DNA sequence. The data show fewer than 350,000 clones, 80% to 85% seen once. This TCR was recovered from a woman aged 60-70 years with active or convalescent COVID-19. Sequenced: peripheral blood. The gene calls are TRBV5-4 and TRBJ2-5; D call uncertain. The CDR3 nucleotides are TGTGCCAGCAGCCCCCGGTTGCGCGGCATAAGGGAGACCCAGTACTTC. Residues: CASSPRLRGIRETQYF.